This TCR beta chain was sequenced in a study of shared clonotypes between healthy human individuals. The method was immunoSEQ multiplex PCR; TCRdb's version includes in-frame clones alone and lacks a portion of them. Of approximately 1.4 million clones listed, 95% to 99% are singletons. This CDR3 has 12 amino acids. Per germline, CDR1 ENHRY and CDR2 SYGVKD. Deletions cut 4 bases from V and 4 bases from J, with 6 bases between. The chain joins TRBV10-3 to TRBJ2-3, with D hard to call. The sample consisted of naive CD4+ T cells sorted from blood. Subset here: CD45RA+ positively selected. This clonotype originated in a man under 40 in good health. The DNA for the CDR3 is TGTGCCATCAGTGGGGTGGCAGATACGCAGTATTTT. It is translated as CAISGVADTQYF.